What follows are 23 T cell receptor beta chains derived from one specimen sequenced in a study of cytomegalovirus exposure and HLA in healthy donors. It was with 60 Vbeta and 13 Jbeta primers that the PCR ran. The protocol was immunoSEQ multiplex PCR, while the TCRdb copy is restricted to in-frame clones and leaves out a portion. The table includes some 100,000 clones, around 68% detected once. The sample comprised PBMCs. The receptors were sampled from a woman aged 45-60 years in good health and CMV-seropositive.

V gene TRBV29-1 combines with J gene TRBJ1-2; D remains unclear. The germline V and J ends were trimmed by 3 bases and 0 bases, with 11 bases remaining between them. The CDR3 consists of 14 residues. From germline, CDR1 is SQVTM and CDR2 ANQGSEA. CDR3 in DNA: TGCAGCGTTGATATGGCCGATGCTAACTATGGCTACACCTTC. Protein: CSVDMADANYGYTF. Full variable domain (missing parts from reference TRBV29-1 and TRBJ1-2): SAVISQKPSRDICQRGTSLTIQCQVDSQVTMMFWYRQQPGQSLTLIATANQGSEATYESGFVIDKFPISRPNLTFSTLTVSNMSPEDSSIYLCSVDMADANYGYTFGSGTRLTVV.

The chain joins TRBV5-4 to TRBJ2-4; TRBD1 aligns across 9 bases. CDR3 length: 17 amino acids. Per the germline V gene, CDR1 is SGHNT and CDR2 is YYREEE (reference sequence). V gave up 4 bases and J gave up 0 bases; unmatched junction bases: 8. CDR3: CASSQEPGQGAKNIQYF. The DNA of the CDR3 is TGTGCCAGCAGCCAGGAACCGGGACAGGGAGCCAAAAACATTCAGTACTTC.

This clone was recorded a few times. The chain links TRBV30 to TRBJ1-6; D is unresolved. From germline, CDR1 is GTSNPN and CDR2 SVGIG (reference sequence). The CDR3 contains 15 residues. V was pared by 1 base and J by 3 bases, with 10 bases between. The CDR3 DNA reads TGTGCCTGGAGTGGGAGAAGCTTCTATAATTCACCCCTCCACTTT. It encodes CAWSGRSFYNSPLHF.

The J gene is TRBJ2-1, the V gene TRBV28; possible D gene TRBD1, 5 bases. Trimming stripped 6 bases from V and 8 bases from J, with 14 bases between. This CDR3 spans 13 amino acids. Germline CDR1 and CDR2: MDHEN and SYDVKM. CDR3 amino acids: CASRGQGADEQFF. CDR3 nucleotide sequence: TGTGCCAGCAGAGGGCAGGGTGCTGATGAGCAGTTCTTC.

The chain is built from TRBV5-4 and TRBJ2-2; 10 nucleotides line up with TRBD2. V trimming: 4 bases; J trimming: 0 bases; junction bases outside the gene matches: 3. The germline V gene encodes CDR1 SGHNT and CDR2 YYREEE (reference sequence). The CDR3 totals 16 residues. The chain's CDR3 is CASSPAGGSNTGELFF. The CDR3 bases are TGTGCCAGCAGCCCAGCGGGGGGGTCGAACACCGGGGAGCTGTTTTTT. The full variable domain, with the rest looked up from reference TRBV5-4 and TRBJ2-2, is ETGVTQSPTHLIKTRGQQVTLRCSSQSGHNTVSWYQQALGQGPQFIFQYYREEENGRGNFPPRFSGLQFPNYSSELNVNALELDDSALYLCASSPAGGSNTGELFFGEGSRLTVL.

This sequence joins TRBV27 and TRBJ2-3, with TRBD2 matching over 12 bases. With V trimmed by 5 bases and J by 0 bases, 3 bases remained unmatched. The germline V gene has CDR1 MNHEY and CDR2 SMNVEV (reference sequence). The CDR3 spans 16 residues. CDR3 region: CASSPGTSGSTDTQYF. DNA for the CDR3: TGTGCCAGCAGTCCCGGGACTAGCGGGAGCACAGATACGCAGTATTTT.

This clone came up once. This rearrangement joins TRBV2 to TRBJ2-3; D perhaps matches TRBD2 (6 bases). Germline CDR1 is SNHLY and CDR2 is FYNNEI. Trimming took off 9 bases at V and 1 base at J, with 11 bases between the two ends. The CDR3 runs to 13 residues. In nucleotides, the CDR3 is TGTGCCAGGACTAGAGGTGGCACAGATACGCAGTATTTT. Protein sequence: CARTRGGTDTQYF.

The chain has TRBV5-1 and TRBJ2-7; tentative D call: TRBD1 (6 bases). The CDR3 consists of 15 residues. Germline CDR1 and CDR2: SGHRS and YFSETQ. The V end was cut by 0 bases, the J end by 4 bases, with 14 bases between. The CDR3 is CASSLGQGPLYEQYF. CDR3 nucleotide sequence: TGCGCCAGCAGCTTGGGTCAGGGGCCGCTTTACGAGCAGTACTTC.

This clone was observed once. Here the CDR3 DNA reads TGCGCCAGCAGAACGGTCACCGCTATATCCCCACGGAATGAGCAGTTCTTC. It specifies CASRTVTAISPRNEQFF. This chain joins TRBV5-1 and TRBJ2-1; no clear D gene. The CDR3 contains 17 residues. The V end lost 5 bases, the J end lost 7 bases, and 25 bases lay between the germline ends. Germline V lookup: CDR1 SGHRS, CDR2 YFSETQ.

The chain links TRBV28 to TRBJ2-3; D perhaps matches TRBD2 (7 bases). V shed 7 bases and J shed 5 bases, with 13 bases lying between them. CDR3 length: 13 amino acids. The germline V gene has CDR1 MDHEN and CDR2 SYDVKM. CDR3 nucleotide sequence: TGTGCCAGCAAGGCGGGGGCGGGAGATACGCAGTATTTT. Its protein is CASKAGAGDTQYF.

A single count supports this clone. V gene TRBV4-1 combines with J gene TRBJ2-2; 7 bases are a match to TRBD2. The J segment lost 6 bases and the V segment lost 1 base, leaving 8 bases of the junction unmatched. CDR1 and CDR2 (germline): MGHRA, YSYEKL. This CDR3 contains 16 residues. The CDR3 is CASSQVGIGRAGELFF. CDR3 DNA sequence: TGCGCCAGCAGCCAAGTAGGGATAGGGAGGGCCGGGGAGCTGTTTTTT.

J is TRBJ2-5 and V is TRBV4-3, with 14 positions matching TRBD2. Germline CDR1 is LGHNA and CDR2 is YSLEER. Trimming took 5 bases from V and 5 from J; bases not matched to a gene: 1. The CDR3 is 14 residues long. DNA for the CDR3: TGCGCCAGCAGCGGGACTAGCGGGAGTGAGACCCAGTACTTC. Translation gives CASSGTSGSETQYF.

The chain employs TRBV2 and TRBJ2-7; maybe TRBD2 (5 bases). The germline CDR1 and CDR2 sequences are SNHLY and FYNNEI. This CDR3 is built from 14 residues. V was pared by 6 bases and J by 5 bases, with 17 bases between. CDR3 region: CASSPTRVTDEQYF. In DNA, the CDR3 is TGTGCCAGCAGCCCCACTAGGGTAACGGACGAGCAGTACTTC.

The rearrangement links TRBV7-9 to TRBJ2-2; no reliable D call. Germline loops: CDR1 SEHNR, CDR2 FQNEAQ (reference sequence). The germline V and J ends were trimmed by 4 bases and 0 bases, with 15 bases remaining between them. This CDR3 has 17 residues. CDR3 in amino acids: CASSSPRQTANTGELFF. In DNA, the CDR3 is TGTGCCAGCAGCTCCCCGAGGCAGACCGCGAACACCGGGGAGCTGTTTTTT.

The chain combines TRBV14 with TRBJ1-4; tentatively, D is TRBD1 (5 bases). Germline CDR1 is SGHDN and CDR2 is FVKESK. The germline V and J ends were trimmed by 4 bases and 0 bases, with 9 bases remaining between them. This CDR3 spans 15 amino acids. The CDR3 DNA is TGTGCCAGCAGCCGAGCGGGGGCAACTAATGAAAAACTGTTTTTT. It specifies CASSRAGATNEKLFF. The variable domain in full, with the rest retrieved from reference TRBV14 and TRBJ1-4, is EAGVTQFPSHSVIEKGQTVTLRCDPISGHDNLYWYRRVMGKEIKFLLHFVKESKQDESGMPNNRFLAERTGGTYSTLKVQPAELEDSGVYFCASSRAGATNEKLFFGSGTQLSVL.

This rearrangement joins TRBV7-9 to TRBJ1-4; perhaps TRBD1 as D (6 bases). Germline CDR1 reads SEHNR; CDR2 reads FQNEAQ (reference sequence). Trimming pared 5 bases from V and 8 bases from J, leaving 21 bases between. There are 16 residues in the CDR3. The CDR3 DNA is TGTGCCAGCAGCCCGGTTGTTCAGGGGCCAGGGGAAAAACTGTTTTTT. Translating it yields CASSPVVQGPGEKLFF. Based on the CDR3 plus reference TRBV7-9 and TRBJ1-4, the full variable domain is DTGVSQNPRHKITKRGQNVTFRCDPISEHNRLYWYRQTLGQGPEFLTYFQNEAQLEKSRLLSDRFSAERPKGSFSTLEIQRTEQGDSAMYLCASSPVVQGPGEKLFFGSGTQLSVL.

This clone is a singleton in its sample. The chain uses TRBV7-2 and TRBJ2-5; D is possibly TRBD2 (6 bases). CDR3 length: 14 residues. Trimming cost V 7 bases and J 1 base, with 13 bases left between them. Germline V gene data show CDR1 as SGHTA and CDR2 as FQGNSA. For the CDR3, the DNA is TGTGCCAGCACCACTCCCGGGGGCCAAGAGACCCAGTACTTC. Translating it yields CASTTPGGQETQYF.

The chain uses TRBV19 and TRBJ2-1; 8 nucleotides align to TRBD2. This CDR3 has 14 amino acids. Germline CDR1 and CDR2: LNHDA and SQIVND (reference sequence). With 5 bases clipped from V and 7 bases from J, the junction kept 7 bases outside the gene matches. The CDR3 nucleotides read TGTGCCAGTAGTGAGCAAGCGGGGGTGAATGAGCAGTTCTTC. This sequence encodes CASSEQAGVNEQFF.

The chain is built from TRBV6-1 and TRBJ2-3; 9 bases agree with TRBD1. After removal of 6 bases from V and 4 bases from J, the junction contained 8 bases not matched to a gene. Germline lookup yields CDR1 MNHNS and CDR2 SASEGT. This CDR3 spans 15 amino acids. The CDR3: CASRKGTGQADTQYF. In DNA form, the CDR3 reads TGTGCCAGCAGGAAGGGGACAGGGCAGGCAGATACGCAGTATTTT.

V and J are TRBV6-5 and TRBJ2-7, with 7 nucleotides matching TRBD1. The germline gives CDR1 MNHEY, CDR2 SVGAGI. The V and J ends lost 5 bases and 3 bases, in that order; junction bases with no gene match: 4. The CDR3 has 13 amino acids. The DNA for the CDR3 is TGTGCCAGCAGTAAGACAGGGTTCTACGAGCAGTACTTC. Its translation: CASSKTGFYEQYF.

CDR3 bases: TGTGCCAGCTCACCACCCCGGGGGGGTAGCACAGATACGCAGTATTTT. The encoded protein is CASSPPRGGSTDTQYF. This chain links TRBV18 with TRBJ2-3; the match to TRBD2 covers 8 bases. CDR1 and CDR2 (germline): KGHSH, LQKENI. Trimming cost V 0 bases and J 0 bases; bases outside gene matches: 2. The CDR3 totals 16 residues.

This clone came up once. The chain has TRBV11-2 and TRBJ1-2; D gene unclear. Deletions cut 3 bases from V and 6 bases from J, with 14 bases between. Germline V gene sequence: CDR1 SGHAT, CDR2 FQNNGV. The CDR3 length is 14 residues. The CDR3 region is CASSLYRQEDGYTF. DNA of the CDR3: TGTGCCAGCAGCTTGTACCGCCAGGAGGATGGCTACACCTTC.

The rearrangement links TRBV10-2 to TRBJ1-4; D possibly corresponds to TRBD1 (5 bases). Germline lookup yields CDR1 WSHSY and CDR2 SAAADI. Trimming shortened V by 0 bases and J by 8 bases, and 10 bases separated the two germline ends. The CDR3 is made up of 14 amino acids. CDR3 DNA sequence: TGCGCCAGCAGTGAGTCAGGGGTTCGCGAAAAACTGTTTTTT. Translating gives CASSESGVREKLFF.